One and the same sample provided the 16 T cell receptor beta chains below, sequenced in a study of T cell repertoires in cytomegalovirus infection. TCRdb ran MiXCR on the reads and lists one entry per CDR3 protein. Of around 340,000 distinct CDR3 sequences in the sample, 25% to 35% were seen once. Their recognized antigens are unknown. Sequencing was performed on cultured PBMCs, taken from culture after CMV antigen stimulation. These receptors all stem from a human donor in good health (CMV status not recorded). Some clones in this sample may be carry-over from other donors' samples.

This clonotype has a handful of counts. The CDR3: CASASHYGYTF. In nucleotides, the CDR3 is TGTGCCAGCGCCAGTCACTATGGCTACACCTTC. The chain recombines TRBV27 with TRBJ1-2; D ambiguous. V was shortened by 8 bases and J by 3 bases, with 7 bases between the two germline ends. The CDR3 is 11 residues long. Germline lookup yields CDR1 MNHEY and CDR2 SMNVEV (reference sequence).

This clonotype has a handful of counts. The chain combines TRBV11-2 with TRBJ1-5; D is ambiguous. CDR1 is SGHAT, CDR2 FQNNGV, per germline. V was cut by 5 bases and J by 3 bases, with 11 bases left in between. This CDR3 has 14 residues. DNA for the CDR3: TGTGCCAGCAGCATTGGCAGAAACAATCAGCCCCAGCATTTT. It translates to CASSIGRNNQPQHF. The whole variable domain, filled in from reference TRBV11-2 and TRBJ1-5, reads EAGVAQSPRYKIIEKRQSVAFWCNPISGHATLYWYQQILGQGPKLLIQFQNNGVVDDSQLPKDRFSAERLKGVDSTLKIQPAKLEDSAVYLCASSIGRNNQPQHFGDGTRLSIL.

This clonotype was counted a few times. This rearrangement joins TRBV11-3 to TRBJ2-3, with 14 bases aligning to TRBD2. The length of the CDR3 is 16 residues. Germline V gene lookup returns CDR1 SGHNT and CDR2 YENEEA. J was trimmed by 5 bases and V by 4 bases; bases with no gene match: 5. CDR3 nucleotide sequence: TGTGCCAGCAGCTCGGGACTAGCGGGAGTTGGAGATACGCAGTATTTT. Translation: CASSSGLAGVGDTQYF.

The count of this clonotype is one. The V and J genes are TRBV19 and TRBJ2-7; D uncertain. Trimming cost V 4 bases and J 0 bases, with 13 bases left between them. In germline, CDR1 is LNHDA, CDR2 SQIVND (reference sequence). CDR3 size: 15 residues. The CDR3 DNA sequence: TGTGCCAGTAGTAGGACCCCATTAAGCTCCTACGAGCAGTACTTC. Translated: CASSRTPLSSYEQYF.

The chain has TRBV7-9 and TRBJ1-3; D might be TRBD1 (5 bases). Germline values: CDR1 SEHNR, CDR2 FQNEAQ (reference sequence). The CDR3 runs 14 residues. V was shortened by 5 bases and J by 1 base, with 9 bases between the two germline ends. CDR3 sequence (DNA): TGTGCCAGCAGCCCCGACAGATCTGGAAACACCATATATTTT. This gives the protein CASSPDRSGNTIYF. Drawing the rest from reference TRBV7-9 and TRBJ1-3, the complete variable domain is DTGVSQNPRHKITKRGQNVTFRCDPISEHNRLYWYRQTLGQGPEFLTYFQNEAQLEKSRLLSDRFSAERPKGSFSTLEIQRTEQGDSAMYLCASSPDRSGNTIYFGEGSWLTVV.

This clonotype occurred a few times. The chain is built from TRBV7-6 and TRBJ1-2; D is unresolved. The CDR3 covers 13 residues. The V gene lost 3 bases and the J gene lost 5 bases, with 10 bases spanning the gap. Germline V gene sequence: CDR1 SGHVS, CDR2 FNYEAQ. DNA of the CDR3: TGTGCCAGCAGCTTCAACCAAGCTTATGGCTACACCTTC. Its translation is CASSFNQAYGYTF.

The table lists this clonotype with a count of one. This chain connects TRBV12-3 or TRBV12-4 to TRBJ2-3; 10 bases are a match to TRBD2. The CDR3 runs 14 residues. The trim removed 6 bases at V and 6 bases at J, leaving 6 bases unmatched. DNA for the CDR3: TGTGCCAGCAGCTTTTCAGCGGGAGGGGATACGCAGTATTTT. Translating gives CASSFSAGGDTQYF.

This clonotype was detected many times. The chain has TRBV7-8 and TRBJ2-2, with 8 bases identical to TRBD1. J gave up 6 bases and V 4 bases, and 10 bases lay outside the gene matches. The CDR3 runs 16 residues. Germline assignment: CDR1 SGHVS and CDR2 FQNEAQ. The CDR3 spells CASSWTGQPLSGELFF. The CDR3 DNA sequence: TGTGCCAGCAGCTGGACAGGGCAACCCTTATCCGGGGAGCTGTTTTTT. Variable domain in full (rest from reference TRBV7-8 and TRBJ2-2): GAGVSQSPRYKVAKRGQDVALRCDPISGHVSLFWYQQALGQGPEFLTYFQNEAQLDKSGLPSDRFFAERPEGSVSTLKIQRTQQEDSAVYLCASSWTGQPLSGELFFGEGSRLTVL.

On this clonotype itself: Relative to the germline gene, one junction end is altered; a read error may explain this. Written as DNA, the CDR3 is TGTGGCAGTGGGGGGACTGGGGAACAGCCCCAGCATTTT. It codes for CGSGGTGEQPQHF. The J gene is TRBJ1-5, the V gene TRBV19, with D possibly TRBD1 on 5 matching bases. In germline, CDR1 is LNHDA, CDR2 SQIVND (reference sequence). This CDR3 contains 13 residues.

The rearrangement uses TRBV7-9 and TRBJ2-1; 8 nucleotides match TRBD2. This CDR3 is 16 amino acids long. The V gene end was trimmed by 2 bases and the J gene end by 2 bases; junction bases not matched to a gene: 5. Germline CDR1 and CDR2: SEHNR and FQNEAQ (reference sequence). This chain's CDR3 is CASSLRLANPYNEQFF. The CDR3 nucleotides read TGTGCCAGCAGCTTAAGACTAGCGAACCCCTACAATGAGCAGTTCTTC. Drawing the rest from reference TRBV7-9 and TRBJ2-1, the complete variable domain is DTGVSQNPRHKITKRGQNVTFRCDPISEHNRLYWYRQTLGQGPEFLTYFQNEAQLEKSRLLSDRFSAERPKGSFSTLEIQRTEQGDSAMYLCASSLRLANPYNEQFFGPGTRLTVL.

J is TRBJ2-3 and V is TRBV6-2 or TRBV6-3; no firm D call. Germline-derived CDR1 and CDR2 are MNHEY and SVGEGT. The V and J ends lost 0 bases and 8 bases respectively, with 9 bases between them. The CDR3 runs to 13 residues. This chain's CDR3 is CASSYSWPTTQYF. In DNA, the CDR3 is TGTGCCAGCAGTTACTCGTGGCCGACTACGCAGTATTTT.

This clonotype has just one count. The chain combines TRBV6-1 with TRBJ1-1; 9 bases line up with TRBD1. Germline assignment: CDR1 MNHNS and CDR2 SASEGT. The CDR3 runs to 16 residues. Unmatched junction bases numbered 14, after V lost 6 bases and J lost 6 bases. This CDR3 is CASRLSEGTGYPEAFF. The CDR3 region has the DNA TGTGCCAGCAGACTTAGCGAAGGGACAGGGTATCCTGAAGCTTTCTTT.

This clonotype was seen at least ten times. This rearrangement joins TRBV7-8 to TRBJ1-2; D might be TRBD1 (5 bases). The CDR3 totals 16 residues. The germline gives CDR1 SGHVS, CDR2 FQNEAQ. V lost 0 bases and J lost 5, with 16 bases in between. The CDR3 here is CASSLAWGSGTYGYTF. The DNA for the CDR3 is TGTGCCAGCAGCTTAGCGTGGGGTTCAGGGACTTATGGCTACACCTTC.

This clonotype occurred a few times. The V call is TRBV18, the J call TRBJ1-5, with no clear D. This CDR3 has 13 amino acids. Germline V gene lookup returns CDR1 KGHSH and CDR2 LQKENI. Deletions cut 4 bases from V and 7 bases from J, with 11 bases between. The CDR3 DNA follows: TGTGCCAGCTCACTTCAGGAAAAGCAGCCCCAGCATTTT. Protein: CASSLQEKQPQHF.

This clonotype was detected a few times. This chain uses TRBV11-2 with TRBJ1-6; TRBD1 agrees at 11 bases. Trimming cost V 5 bases and J 5 bases; bases outside gene matches: 8. The germline CDR1 and CDR2 sequences are SGHAT and FQNNGV. CDR3 length: 17 residues. CDR3 in amino acids: CASSPWTGGKNNSPLHF. CDR3 DNA sequence: TGTGCCAGCAGCCCCTGGACAGGGGGCAAGAATAATTCACCCCTCCACTTT.

This clonotype was seen a few times. The chain employs TRBV7-9 and TRBJ1-3; TRBD1 agrees at 7 bases. The CDR3 loop spans 16 amino acids. Trimming removed 1 base from V and 2 bases from J; junction bases left unmatched: 5. Germline V gene data show CDR1 as SEHNR and CDR2 as FQNEAQ (reference sequence). This CDR3 reads CASSLDRGTTGNTIYF. CDR3 sequence (DNA): TGTGCCAGCAGCTTAGACAGGGGAACGACTGGAAACACCATATATTTT. The full variable domain, with the rest looked up from reference TRBV7-9 and TRBJ1-3, is DTGVSQNPRHKITKRGQNVTFRCDPISEHNRLYWYRQTLGQGPEFLTYFQNEAQLEKSRLLSDRFSAERPKGSFSTLEIQRTEQGDSAMYLCASSLDRGTTGNTIYFGEGSWLTVV.